Given below is one TCR beta chain in context. The entry originates in a study of blood T cell repertoires in COVID-19. Study in general: The United States, Italy and Spain supplied acute and convalescent COVID-19 samples. From T cells, B-cell-depleted T cells, or PBMCs came the material, which was cDNA or gDNA.

Methods used by the authors: Reference gene primer amplification yielded estimated nucleated cell counts. TCRdb's table, derived via immunoSEQ multiplex PCR, lists solely in-frame clones and lacks some. V, J and clone size are taken as reported in that table, and D and trimming were inferred from the DNA itself. This table holds 20,000 to 30,000 clones, about 90% found once. J gave up 9 bases and V 3 bases, and 11 bases lay outside the gene matches. Germline V gene data show CDR1 as LNHNV and CDR2 as YYDKDF (reference sequence). The CDR3 extends over 17 amino acids. The receptor was isolated from a woman aged 60-75 years with active COVID-19. The gene calls are TRBV15 and TRBJ1-6, with 10 bases that match TRBD1. The sample comprised peripheral blood. The CDR3 DNA follows: TGTGCCACCAGCAGCTCATACCCTCGGACAGGGGGTTCACCCCTCCACTTT. It is translated as CATSSSYPRTGGSPLHF.